This T cell receptor (beta chain) was profiled in a study of T-cell memory formation after mild COVID-19. The CDR3 runs to 15 residues. Germline CDR1 is SGHRS and CDR2 is YFSETQ. V lost 0 bases to trimming and J lost 7 bases, with 14 bases between them. TCRdb independently ran MiXCR on the 5' RACE reads; one entry per CDR3 protein. The profile shows about 560,000 distinct CDR3 sequences, less than 25% of them singletons. This clonotype was observed a handful of times. The sequencing input was PBMCs or a T cell subset sorted from them (not recorded which). This clonotype was sampled from an adult woman who had mild COVID-19 (a few samples of this study predate the infection). Cell type and time point are not known. J is TRBJ2-1 and V is TRBV5-1, with D perhaps matching TRBD1 or TRBD2 (5 bases each). CDR3: CASSLEGSQENEQFF. CDR3 DNA sequence: TGCGCCAGCAGCTTGGAGGGGAGTCAGGAAAATGAGCAGTTCTTC.